This T cell receptor beta chain was observed in a study of control samples from healthy donors and cancer patients. Sequencing was performed with immunoSEQ multiplex PCR; in TCRdb, only in-frame clones are kept and a portion is missing. The data show fewer than 200,000 clones, with 93% seen just once and about 4% held by the top ten. This clone was counted a single time. CDR1 SGHRS and CDR2 YFSETQ come from the germline V gene. Between the trimmed V and J ends, which lost 10 bases and 4 bases, there was a span of 15 bases. The CDR3 sequence is 13 residues long. V gene TRBV5-1 combines with J gene TRBJ2-1; D may be TRBD2 (5 bases). This TCR came from a woman aged 55 to 70 in good health. Sequenced: blood. The CDR3, as DNA: TGCGCCTCAAAGGACTCAAATTACAATGAGCAGTTCTTC. This codes for CASKDSNYNEQFF.